The 27 T cell receptor beta chains below all came from one sample that was sequenced in a study of T cells in women clearing cervical HPV infection. Clones were read by immunoSEQ multiplex PCR, and TCRdb kept only the in-frame ones, dropping some. The listing records approximately 35,000 clones. Specimen: blood buffy coat. The receptors come from a woman between 18 and 75 years old with a cervical HPV16 infection that either progressed to CIN3+ or cleared (not recorded which).

About this clone: The CDR3 end falls 3 residues outside the read, so it is completed with the germline J gene. V is TRBV7-9 and J is TRBJ1-4; weak D call: TRBD1 (5 bases). Germline CDR1 is SEHNR and CDR2 is FQNEAQ (reference sequence). CDR3 length: 13 amino acids. The germline V and J ends were trimmed by 1 base and 6 bases, with 6 bases remaining between them. The CDR3 DNA, read in part, is TGTGCCAGCAGCTTAGGAGGGGATGAAAAA. Encoded protein: CASSLGGDEK. The entire CDR3 reads CASSLGGDEKLFF.

Concerning this clone: The CDR3 extends 3 residues past the end of the read, so its final part is completed from the germline J gene. V is TRBV18 and J is TRBJ1-2, with D tentatively TRBD1 (5 bases). Germline V lookup: CDR1 KGHSH, CDR2 LQKENI. The length of the CDR3 is 15 residues. The covered CDR3 bases are TGTGCCAGCTCACCACGCCGGGGGATGGGAAACATC. It specifies CASSPRRGMGNI. The full CDR3 protein is CASSPRRGMGNIYTF.

For this clone: Sequencing ends 3 residues short of the CDR3 end; the germline J gene provides the rest. The V call is TRBV29-1, the J call TRBJ2-3; a possible D gene is TRBD1 (5 bases). Deletions cut 3 bases from V and 0 bases from J, with 10 bases between. This CDR3 contains 14 residues. From germline, CDR1 is SQVTM and CDR2 ANQGSEA. Incomplete CDR3 DNA: TGCAGCGTTGATAGGGGTACTAGCACAGATACG. The encoded protein is CSVDRGTSTDT. In full, the CDR3 reads CSVDRGTSTDTQYF.

The covered CDR3 bases are TGCGCCAGCAGCTTGACAGCGGGCTCGTTGTATGGCTCTGGGGCCAACGTA. Its protein product is CASSLTAGSLYGSGANV. In full, the CDR3 reads CASSLTAGSLYGSGANVLFF. The V and J genes are TRBV5-1 and TRBJ1-4, with D maybe TRBD1 (5 bases). The read comes to an end 3 residues before the CDR3 does, leaving the germline J gene to fill in the end. The CDR3 covers 20 residues. CDR1 and CDR2 from the germline V gene are SGHRS and YFSETQ.

Concerning this clone: The read finishes 3 residues shy of the CDR3 end, and the germline J gene is used to complete it. The chain uses TRBV29-1 and TRBJ2-3; D is unresolved. Germline assignment: CDR1 SQVTM and CDR2 ANQGSEA. This CDR3 has 18 residues. The CDR3 sequence: CSVEDRNHLRVPEETQYF. The CDR3 bases that were read are TGCAGCGTTGAAGATCGAAACCACCTAAGGGTCCCGGAAGAGACG.

In the case of this clone: Read coverage stops 3 residues before the CDR3 terminus; the germline J gene supplies the remainder. This rearrangement joins TRBV7-2 to TRBJ2-1, with TRBD2 identical over 7 bases. There are 14 residues in the CDR3. Germline CDR1 is SGHTA and CDR2 is FQGNSA. V lost 5 bases to trimming and J lost 6 bases; unmatched junction nucleotides: 7. CDR3 bases read: TGTGCCAGCAGCCCGAGGACTAGTCTCAATGAG. Translated, it gives CASSPRTSLNE. The entire CDR3 is CASSPRTSLNEQFF.

In regard to this clone: The DNA ends 3 residues before the CDR3 does, and the rest of the CDR3 is filled in from the germline J gene. The chain joins TRBV7-9 to TRBJ2-5; no firm D call. Germline assignment: CDR1 SEHNR and CDR2 FQNEAQ (reference sequence). The V end was cut by 5 bases, the J end by 5 bases, with 9 bases between. This CDR3 comprises 12 residues. The CDR3 loop is CASSPRAETQYF. The sequenced CDR3 bases are TGTGCCAGCAGCCCCCGAGCTGAGACC.

On this clone: From the germline J gene comes the end of the CDR3, since the read stops 3 residues before it. The V and J genes are TRBV7-9 and TRBJ1-1; perhaps TRBD1 as D (5 bases). Looked up from germline, CDR1 is SEHNR and CDR2 is FQNEAQ (reference sequence). The length of the CDR3 is 12 residues. CDR3 DNA (partial): TGTGCCAGCAGCTTATCCCCGGGACTA. Translated, it gives CASSLSPGL. The complete CDR3 sequence is CASSLSPGLAFF.

A word on this clone: The read finishes 3 residues shy of the CDR3 end, and the germline J gene is used to complete it. The chain links TRBV2 to TRBJ2-5; TRBD2 agrees at 11 bases. This CDR3 has 17 amino acids. Germline CDR1 SNHLY, CDR2 FYNNEI. Trimming at V came to 3 bases and at J to 5 bases, leaving 11 bases not matched to a gene. CDR3 DNA, as far as it was read: TGTGCCAGCAGTGACAGTCAGGGGACTAGCGGAGGGGAGACC. As protein: CASSDSQGTSGGET. The whole CDR3 reads CASSDSQGTSGGETQYF.

Note on this clone: The read gets to within 3 residues of the CDR3 end, and the germline J gene fills in the rest. The chain carries TRBV14 and TRBJ1-2, with D perhaps matching TRBD1 (6 bases). Germline assignment: CDR1 SGHDN and CDR2 FVKESK. The CDR3 consists of 16 residues. The CDR3 is CASSPGPAGGIYDYTF. The part of the CDR3 DNA that was read is TGTGCCAGCAGCCCTGGCCCCGCGGGGGGCATCTACGAC. The full variable domain, completed using reference TRBV14 and TRBJ1-2, is EAGVTQFPSHSVIEKGQTVTLRCDPISGHDNLYWYRRVMGKEIKFLLHFVKESKQDESGMPNNRFLAERTGGTYSTLKVQPAELEDSGVYFCASSPGPAGGIYDYTFGSGTRLTVV.

A word on this clone: The read stops 3 residues short of the end of the CDR3; the missing end is completed from the germline J gene. The J gene is TRBJ1-6, the V gene TRBV28, with a weak D call TRBD1 (5 bases). Trimming cost V 11 bases and J 7 bases, with 12 bases left between them. Germline lookup yields CDR1 MDHEN and CDR2 SYDVKM. The CDR3 runs to 12 residues. The part of the CDR3 DNA that was read is TGTGCCGGGCAGGGTCCCAATTCACCC. Its protein product is CAGQGPNSP. The CDR3 as a whole reads CAGQGPNSPLHF. The full variable domain, rest sourced from reference TRBV28 and TRBJ1-6, is DVKVTQSSRYLVKRTGEKVFLECVQDMDHENMFWYRQDPGLGLRLIYFSYDVKMKEKGDIPEGYSVSREKKERFSLILESASTNQTSMYLCAGQGPNSPLHFGNGTRLTVT.

Worth noting for this clone: The read is 3 residues too short to cover the CDR3 end, so that end is filled in from the germline J gene. The chain joins TRBV7-3 to TRBJ2-2, with 10 bases lining up with TRBD2. This CDR3 comprises 16 residues. CDR1 and CDR2 (germline): SGHTA, FQGTGA. With V trimmed by 2 bases and J by 8 bases, 8 bases remained unmatched. CDR3 DNA, as far as it was read: TGTGCCAGCAGCTTAGGGCTAGCGGGAGATCAAGGGGAG. It specifies CASSLGLAGDQGE. The whole CDR3 sequence is CASSLGLAGDQGELFF.

Concerning this clone: The CDR3 end is not reached by the read, which stops 3 residues before it; the germline J gene fills it in. This rearrangement joins TRBV19 to TRBJ1-2; 7 bases are a match to TRBD1. J was trimmed by 1 base and V by 3 bases; bases with no gene match: 8. The CDR3 has 16 residues. From germline, CDR1 is LNHDA and CDR2 SQIVND (reference sequence). CDR3 DNA, as far as it was read: TGTGCCAGTAGTATCTCCGGCGGGGACAGTAACTATGGC. It yields the protein CASSISGGDSNYG. The entire CDR3 sequence reads CASSISGGDSNYGYTF.

For this clone: From the germline J gene comes the end of the CDR3, since the read stops 3 residues before it. The chain has TRBV24-1 and TRBJ1-2; D ambiguous. Germline values: CDR1 KGHDR, CDR2 SFDVKD. The CDR3 consists of 14 residues. V dropped 4 bases and J dropped 1 base, with 9 bases sitting between them. Incomplete CDR3 DNA: TGTGCCACCAGTGACCGCGCGGGTAACTATGGC. It translates to CATSDRAGNYG. In full, the CDR3 is CATSDRAGNYGYTF.

With regard to this clone: The read is 3 residues too short to cover the CDR3 end, so that end is filled in from the germline J gene. The chain joins TRBV9 to TRBJ2-2, with D tentatively TRBD1 or TRBD2 (5 bases each). CDR1 is SGDLS, CDR2 YYNGEE, per germline. This CDR3 has 17 amino acids. V lost 0 bases, J lost 5 bases, and 17 bases lay in between. The CDR3 sequence: CASSVAPGPEGTGELFF. The part of the CDR3 DNA that was read is TGTGCCAGCAGCGTAGCCCCGGGCCCAGAGGGGACCGGGGAG. The complete variable domain, with remaining parts taken from reference TRBV9 and TRBJ2-2, reads DSGVTQTPKHLITATGQRVTLRCSPRSGDLSVYWYQQSLDQGLQFLIQYYNGEERAKGNILERFSAQQFPDLHSELNLSSLELGDSALYFCASSVAPGPEGTGELFFGEGSRLTVL.

Of note for this clone: The CDR3 end lies 3 residues beyond the end of the read and is filled in from the germline J gene. This chain uses TRBV27 with TRBJ2-1, with 9 bases lining up with TRBD1. Per germline, CDR1 MNHEY and CDR2 SMNVEV (reference sequence). The CDR3 runs 14 residues. The junction had 3 bases not matched to a gene; V was cut back by 5 bases and J by 4 bases. CDR3 in amino acids: CASSRDRAYNEQFF. CDR3 bases read: TGTGCCAGCAGTCGGGACAGGGCTTACAATGAG.

Comment on this clone: The CDR3 end falls 3 residues outside the read, so it is completed with the germline J gene. The chain recombines TRBV7-3 with TRBJ1-5, with D possibly TRBD1 on 5 matching bases. Trimming left V 2 bases short and J 6 bases short, with 8 bases between. The CDR3 spans 13 residues. The germline V gene encodes CDR1 SGHTA and CDR2 FQGTGA. CDR3 amino acids: CASSLGGGQPQHF. The CDR3 DNA, read in part, is TGTGCCAGCAGCTTAGGGGGGGGTCAGCCC.

On this clone itself: The read ends 3 residues shy of where the CDR3 ends; the end is completed using the germline J gene. This sequence joins TRBV19 and TRBJ2-3; a weak D match, TRBD2 (5 bases). The CDR3 spans 12 residues. CDR1 is LNHDA and CDR2 is SQIVND in the germline V gene (reference sequence). Incomplete CDR3 DNA: TGTGCCAGTAGGCAGGCCGGGGAGACG. As protein: CASRQAGET. The whole CDR3 is CASRQAGETQYF.

With respect to this clone: The observed sequence ends 3 residues before the CDR3 terminus, with the missing tail filled in from the germline J gene. The chain couples TRBV5-6 to TRBJ2-7; 7 bases map to TRBD1. The length of the CDR3 is 14 residues. The ends lost 0 bases at V and 2 bases at J; junction bases unmatched: 2. Germline V gene data show CDR1 as SGHDT and CDR2 as YYEEEE. The sequenced part of the CDR3 DNA is TGTGCCAGCAGCTTGGGACAGGGCCCCTACGAG. Translating it yields CASSLGQGPYE. The whole CDR3 sequence is CASSLGQGPYEQYF.

Notes on this clone: The sequence runs out 3 residues before the end of the CDR3; the remainder is reconstructed from the germline J gene. The genes are TRBV5-1 and TRBJ1-1; D is unclear. The germline V gene encodes CDR1 SGHRS and CDR2 YFSETQ. Between the trimmed V and J ends, which lost 0 bases and 2 bases, there was a span of 11 bases. The length of the CDR3 is 15 residues. This chain's CDR3 is CASSLEGPLNTEAFF. Incomplete CDR3 DNA: TGCGCCAGCAGCTTGGAAGGGCCCCTAAACACTGAA.

About this clone: The read finishes 3 residues shy of the CDR3 end, and the germline J gene is used to complete it. This rearrangement joins TRBV19 to TRBJ2-2; 7 bases line up with TRBD1. Germline assignment: CDR1 LNHDA and CDR2 SQIVND (reference sequence). There are 14 residues in the CDR3. CDR3 residues: CATRGGSGANVLFF. The DNA read from the CDR3 is TGTGCCACCCGAGGGGGCTCCGGGGCCAACGTG.

The CDR3 region is CASSPLTGTNEKLFF. CDR3 bases read: TGTGCCAGCTCACCTCTGACAGGCACTAATGAAAAA. The chain links TRBV18 to TRBJ1-4, with a weak D call TRBD1 (6 bases). The read ends 3 residues shy of where the CDR3 ends; the end is completed using the germline J gene. Trimming shortened V by 3 bases and J by 2 bases, and 10 bases separated the two germline ends. The germline V gene encodes CDR1 KGHSH and CDR2 LQKENI. The CDR3 extends over 15 amino acids.

Of note for this clone: The read halts 3 residues ahead of the CDR3 end, with the missing end drawn from the germline J gene. This rearrangement joins TRBV30 to TRBJ2-3; TRBD2 agrees at 16 bases. This CDR3 spans 18 amino acids. From germline, CDR1 is GTSNPN and CDR2 SVGIG (reference sequence). V was clipped by 6 bases and J by 0 bases; unmatched bases: 9. The sequenced part of the CDR3 DNA is TGTGCCTGCCATGGGACTAGCGGGAGGGCCCGGAGCACAGATACG. This codes for CACHGTSGRARSTDT. The whole CDR3 reads CACHGTSGRARSTDTQYF.

A word on this clone: The germline gene is not matched at one end of the junction; a read error may be the cause. Read data end 3 residues before the CDR3 end; the end is taken from the germline J gene. This chain uses TRBV4-2 with TRBJ2-5; the D call may be TRBD1 or TRBD2 (5 bases each). This CDR3 is 12 amino acids long. The germline CDR1 and CDR2 sequences are LGHNA and YNFKEQ. The CDR3 reads CASSSEGETQYF. The DNA read from the CDR3 is TGCGCCAGCAGCTCCGAGGGGGAGACC.

In regard to this clone: Read sequence stops 3 residues before the CDR3 end, and the germline J gene provides the missing end. The chain joins TRBV6-2 or TRBV6-3 to TRBJ2-2, with a tentative D call TRBD2 (6 bases). The CDR3 has 12 residues. V gave up 7 bases and J gave up 6 bases, with 9 bases separating them. Germline CDR1 reads MNHEY; CDR2 reads SVGEGT. The sequenced CDR3 bases are TGTGCCAGCACGCGGGGAGCCGGGGAG. Residues: CASTRGAGE. The full CDR3 reads CASTRGAGELFF.

In regard to this clone: The sequence runs out 3 residues before the end of the CDR3; the remainder is reconstructed from the germline J gene. This chain connects TRBV10-3 to TRBJ2-7, with no clear D. This CDR3 region has 12 residues. The V gene's germline CDR1 is ENHRY and CDR2 SYGVKD. Trimming removed 0 bases from V and 5 bases from J, with 5 bases in between. The CDR3 loop reads CAISESKHEQYF. CDR3 bases read: TGTGCCATCAGTGAGTCAAAGCACGAG.

About this clone itself: The DNA ends 3 residues before the CDR3 does, and the rest of the CDR3 is filled in from the germline J gene. The J gene is TRBJ1-1, the V gene TRBV9; D is undetermined. Germline CDR1 reads SGDLS; CDR2 reads YYNGEE. V was trimmed by 0 bases and J by 4 bases, leaving 19 bases between them. The CDR3 runs to 17 residues. The DNA read from the CDR3 is TGTGCCAGCAGCGTAGGTACCCCCTCACTCCCGGGCACTGAA. Protein product: CASSVGTPSLPGTE. The complete CDR3 reads CASSVGTPSLPGTEAFF.